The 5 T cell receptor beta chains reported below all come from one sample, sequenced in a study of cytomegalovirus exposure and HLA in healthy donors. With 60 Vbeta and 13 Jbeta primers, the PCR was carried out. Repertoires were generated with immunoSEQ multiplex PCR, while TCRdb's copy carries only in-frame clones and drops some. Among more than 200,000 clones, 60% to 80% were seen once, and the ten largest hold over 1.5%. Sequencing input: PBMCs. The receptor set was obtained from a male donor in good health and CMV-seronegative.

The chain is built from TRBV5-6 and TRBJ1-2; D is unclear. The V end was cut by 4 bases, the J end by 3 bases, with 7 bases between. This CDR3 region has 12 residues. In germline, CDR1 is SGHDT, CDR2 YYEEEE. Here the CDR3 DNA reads TGTGCCAGCAGCCCGGGAGACTATGGCTACACCTTC. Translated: CASSPGDYGYTF.

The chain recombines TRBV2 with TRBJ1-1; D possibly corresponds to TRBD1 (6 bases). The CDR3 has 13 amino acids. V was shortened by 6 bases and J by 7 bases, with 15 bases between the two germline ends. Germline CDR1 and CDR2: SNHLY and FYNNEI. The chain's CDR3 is CASRKGGVSEAFF. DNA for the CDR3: TGTGCCAGCAGGAAGGGGGGGGTGAGTGAAGCTTTCTTT.

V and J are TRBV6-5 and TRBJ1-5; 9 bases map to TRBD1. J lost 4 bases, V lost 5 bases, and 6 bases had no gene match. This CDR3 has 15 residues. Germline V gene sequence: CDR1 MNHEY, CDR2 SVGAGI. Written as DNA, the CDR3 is TGTGCCAGCAGTACCGGGACAGGGATTAATCAGCCCCAGCATTTT. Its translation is CASSTGTGINQPQHF.

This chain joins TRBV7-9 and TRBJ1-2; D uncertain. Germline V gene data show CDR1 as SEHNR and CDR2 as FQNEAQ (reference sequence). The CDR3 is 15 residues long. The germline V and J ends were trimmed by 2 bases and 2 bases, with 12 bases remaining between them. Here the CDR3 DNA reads TGTGCCAGCAGCTTATCCGAGGGTCGGAACTATGGCTACACCTTC. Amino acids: CASSLSEGRNYGYTF.

The CDR3 DNA reads TGTGCCAGCACCTCGAGAGAGGGACTCTATGGCTACACCTTC. Translating it yields CASTSREGLYGYTF. The rearrangement links TRBV7-8 to TRBJ1-2, with D possibly matching TRBD1 (5 bases). This CDR3 has 14 amino acids. Between the trimmed V and J ends, which lost 7 bases and 4 bases, there was a span of 16 bases. Germline V gene lookup returns CDR1 SGHVS and CDR2 FQNEAQ.